This T cell receptor (beta chain) was documented in a study of blood T cell repertoires in COVID-19. Study summary: Samples representing acute and convalescent COVID-19 were sourced from the United States, Italy and Spain. Sources were T cells, B-cell-depleted T cells, or PBMCs; the material itself was cDNA or gDNA.

This clone was observed a few times. Germline V gene sequence: CDR1 MDHEN, CDR2 SYDVKM. The V segment lost 5 bases and the J segment 4 bases; nucleotides outside the gene matches: 10. This CDR3 region has 15 residues. In the authors' workflow: Reference gene primer amplification gave estimated nucleated cell counts. Produced via immunoSEQ multiplex PCR; TCRdb's table is partial and in-frame only. V and J calls and clone size are copied from that table; D and trimming were computed from the DNA. The sample records about 110,000 clones, 81% being singletons. The sequenced sample consisted of peripheral blood. The sequence derives from a man aged 50 to 59 with acute or convalescent COVID-19. The rearrangement joins TRBV28 to TRBJ1-2; the match to TRBD1 covers 7 bases. DNA for the CDR3: TGTGCCAGCAGTCAGGGACAGCGTGTCGGCTATGGCTACACCTTC. Its translation: CASSQGQRVGYGYTF.